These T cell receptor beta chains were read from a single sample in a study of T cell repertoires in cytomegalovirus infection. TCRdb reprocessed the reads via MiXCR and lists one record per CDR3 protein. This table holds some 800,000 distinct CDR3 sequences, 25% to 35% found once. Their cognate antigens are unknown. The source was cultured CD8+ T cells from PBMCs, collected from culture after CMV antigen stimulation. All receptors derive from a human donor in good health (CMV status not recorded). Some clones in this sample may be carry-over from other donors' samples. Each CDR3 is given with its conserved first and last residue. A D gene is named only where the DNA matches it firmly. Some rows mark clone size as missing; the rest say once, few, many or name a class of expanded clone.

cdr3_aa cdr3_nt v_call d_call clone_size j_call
CASSYLRAASYEQYF TGTGCCAGCAGTTACCTCCGTGCGGCCTCCTACGAGCAGTACTTC TRBV6-2/TRBV6-3 NA NA TRBJ2-7
CASSEGDIYNEQFF TGTGCCAGCAGTGAAGGGGACATTTACAATGAGCAGTTCTTC TRBV2 NA NA TRBJ2-1
CASSQDRIGGNEQFF TGTGCCAGCAGCCAAGATAGGATCGGCGGCAATGAGCAGTTCTTC TRBV4-2 NA NA TRBJ2-1
CASSPDYANTGELFF TGTGCCAGCAGCCCCGATTACGCGAACACCGGGGAGCTGTTTTTT TRBV7-9 NA few TRBJ2-2
CASSQPRDTDGYTF TGTGCCAGCAGCCAACCTCGGGACACTGATGGCTACACCTTC TRBV14 NA once TRBJ1-2
CASSKEGYGYTF TGTGCCAGTAGTAAGGAGGGCTATGGCTACACCTTC TRBV19 NA NA TRBJ1-2
CASSFGRARDTQYF TGTGCCAGCAGTTTTGGCAGGGCGAGAGATACGCAGTATTTT TRBV28 NA NA TRBJ2-3
CASSFTDWDTGELFF TGTGCCAGCAGCTTCACAGACTGGGACACCGGGGAGCTGTTTTTT TRBV7-6 NA NA TRBJ2-2
CASSLRWVRIGTEAFF TGTGCCAGCAGCTTAAGATGGGTTCGGATAGGGACTGAAGCTTTCTTT TRBV7-2 NA many TRBJ1-1
CATSDGRGSTDTQYF TGTGCCACCAGTGACGGCCGAGGCAGCACAGATACGCAGTATTTT TRBV24-1 NA few TRBJ2-3
CASRLPGQGATEAFF TGTGCCAGTAGACTTCCGGGACAGGGGGCCACTGAAGCTTTCTTT TRBV19 TRBD1 NA TRBJ1-1
CASSASDRANTEAFF TGTGCCAGCAGCGCATCGGACAGGGCGAACACTGAAGCTTTCTTT TRBV9 TRBD1 few TRBJ1-1
CASSQDRGGLYGYTF TGCGCCAGCAGCCAAGATCGGGGGGGACTCTATGGCTACACCTTC TRBV4-1 NA NA TRBJ1-2
CASKAGGGEKLFF TGTGCCAGCAAGGCTGGGGGTGGTGAAAAACTGTTTTTT TRBV6-1 NA NA TRBJ1-4
CASSPRGIEQYF TGTGCCAGCAGCCCTCGCGGGATCGAGCAGTACTTC TRBV5-5 NA NA TRBJ2-7
CASSQDPGTAQETQYF TGTGCCAGCAGCCAAGACCCAGGGACTGCCCAAGAGACCCAGTACTTC TRBV14 NA NA TRBJ2-5
CASSWASDTDTQYF TGTGCCAGCAGCTGGGCTAGCGACACAGATACGCAGTATTTT TRBV7-6 NA NA TRBJ2-3
CSARASGGGDNTGELFF TGCAGTGCTAGAGCCTCGGGGGGGGGCGACAACACCGGGGAGCTGTTTTTT TRBV20-1 TRBD2 NA TRBJ2-2
CASSQDRGRLTEAFF TGCGCCAGCAGCCAGGACAGGGGTCGGTTGACTGAAGCTTTCTTT TRBV5-1 TRBD1 NA TRBJ1-1
CASSTLADQETQYF TGTGCCAGCAGCACACTAGCGGACCAAGAGACCCAGTACTTC TRBV2 TRBD2 NA TRBJ2-5
CASSSGPSGLQRTQYF TGTGCCAGCAGTTCAGGGCCTAGCGGACTTCAAAGGACCCAGTACTTC TRBV6-2/TRBV6-3 TRBD2 NA TRBJ2-5
CASSFEYRARPSTDTQYF TGCGCCAGCAGCTTTGAGTACAGGGCCCGTCCAAGCACAGATACGCAGTATTTT TRBV5-1 NA few TRBJ2-3
CASSQEPRKAGFMNTEAFF TGTGCCAGCAGCCAAGAACCGCGGAAGGCAGGCTTCATGAACACTGAAGCTTTCTTT TRBV14 NA NA TRBJ1-1
CASNTPIRGPTYEQYF TGCGCCAGCAATACACCGATCAGGGGGCCTACCTACGAGCAGTACTTC TRBV10-2 TRBD1 NA TRBJ2-7
CASSFMATGELFF TGTGCCAGCAGCTTCATGGCCACCGGGGAGCTGTTTTTT TRBV7-8 NA few TRBJ2-2
CASSEDRVETQYF TGTGCCAGCAGCGAGGACAGGGTTGAGACCCAGTACTTC TRBV7-8 TRBD1 many TRBJ2-5
CASSRTERGYEQYF TGTGCCAGCAGTAGGACAGAGCGGGGCTACGAGCAGTACTTC TRBV11-2 NA few TRBJ2-7
CASSHPFAGTSTLGDTQYF TGCGCCAGCAGCCACCCCTTCGCCGGGACTAGCACCCTCGGGGATACGCAGTATTTT TRBV4-1 TRBD2 NA TRBJ2-3
CASSDPDSHYGYTF TGTGCCAGCAGTGACCCGGACAGTCACTATGGCTACACCTTC TRBV6-4 NA few TRBJ1-2
CASSERAGGSYNEQFF TGTGCCAGCAGTGAACGGGCGGGGGGGTCTTACAATGAGCAGTTCTTC TRBV6-1 TRBD2 few TRBJ2-1
CAISEDREYNSPLHF TGTGCCATCAGTGAGGACAGGGAGTATAATTCACCCCTCCACTTT TRBV10-3 TRBD1 few TRBJ1-6
CSAPTGRMNTEAFF TGCAGTGCCCCTACAGGGAGGATGAACACTGAAGCTTTCTTT TRBV20-1 NA NA TRBJ1-1
CARIKLKNTEAFF TGTGCCAGGATAAAACTCAAGAACACTGAAGCTTTCTTT TRBV12-3/TRBV12-4 NA few TRBJ1-1
CASSPGTDSYNSPLHF TGTGCCAGCAGCCCAGGGACCGACTCCTATAATTCACCCCTCCACTTT TRBV7-2 NA few TRBJ1-6
CASSIGDARTSRFTDTQYF TGTGCCAGTAGTATAGGGGACGCTCGGACTAGCCGATTCACAGATACGCAGTATTTT TRBV19 TRBD2 NA TRBJ2-3
CASWFSYGYTF TGTGCCAGCTGGTTCAGCTATGGCTACACCTTC TRBV19 NA NA TRBJ1-2
CASSFDSATDTQYF TGTGCCAGCAGCTTCGACAGCGCCACAGATACGCAGTATTTT TRBV7-8 NA many TRBJ2-3
CASSEAPTYEQYF TGTGCCAGCAGTGAAGCCCCGACCTACGAGCAGTACTTC TRBV6-1 NA NA TRBJ2-7
CASSQDFDQTNQPQHF TGCGCCAGCAGCCAAGATTTTGACCAAACGAATCAGCCCCAGCATTTT TRBV4-3 NA NA TRBJ1-5
CASSQEWPNYANEQFF TGTGCCAGCAGCCAAGAATGGCCCAACTATGCCAATGAGCAGTTCTTC TRBV11-2 NA NA TRBJ2-1
CASSYSKFTNYGYTF TGTGCCAGCAGTTACTCCAAGTTCACTAACTATGGCTACACCTTC TRBV6-6 NA NA TRBJ1-2
CASSPTLRETEAFF TGTGCCAGCAGCCCAACCCTCCGGGAAACTGAAGCTTTCTTT TRBV28 NA NA TRBJ1-1
CASSWVRGGTEAFF TGTGCCAGCAGTTGGGTAAGGGGAGGCACTGAAGCTTTCTTT TRBV27 NA NA TRBJ1-1
CASSLGFSGGANEQFF TGTGCCAGCAGCTTGGGATTTAGCGGGGGGGCCAATGAGCAGTTCTTC TRBV7-8 TRBD2 NA TRBJ2-1